This TCR beta chain was captured by sequencing in a study of blood T cell repertoires in COVID-19. The table came from immunoSEQ multiplex PCR; TCRdb's copy has only in-frame clones and leaves some out. Of 100,000 to 120,000 clones in the sample, approximately 90% are singletons; the top ten hold approximately 3.4%. Sequenced: peripheral blood. The origin of this receptor is a woman in her 50s with acute or convalescent COVID-19.

CDR3 in amino acids: CASSESGGRAQPQHF. CDR3 in DNA: TGTGCCAGCAGTGAATCGGGGGGTAGGGCTCAGCCCCAGCATTTT. V and J are TRBV2 and TRBJ1-5; a possible D gene is TRBD1 (5 bases). This CDR3 has 15 residues. The germline V gene encodes CDR1 SNHLY and CDR2 FYNNEI. V dropped 2 bases and J dropped 6 bases, with 14 bases sitting between them. The full variable domain, in which reference TRBV2 and TRBJ1-5 provide the parts outside the CDR3, is EPEVTQTPSHQVTQMGQEVILRCVPISNHLYFYWYRQILGQKVEFLVSFYNNEISEKSEIFDDQFSVERPDGSNFTLKIRSTKLEDSAMYFCASSESGGRAQPQHFGDGTRLSIL.